A selection of T cell receptor beta chains follows, all from one sample in a study of shared T cell receptors in the human thymus. TCRdb keeps only in-frame clones here, not all; method: immunoSEQ multiplex PCR. The profile shows 720,000 or so clones, approximately 85% of them singletons. These sequences were also reported in another study, on human thymus T cells.

The source material was thymocytes. Source of these receptors: a girl under three years old with a congenital heart defect. Both conserved end residues are part of each CDR3. Fields, in order: clone size, D gene, J gene, CDR3 length, V gene, CDR3 protein, CDR3 DNA. D genes are given only for firm matches. Clone size is stated in some rows and not others, as once, few, many or a class when expanded.

NA	TRBD2	TRBJ2-1	17	TRBV11-3	CASSPRTSGGSYNEQFF	TGTGCCAGCAGCCCCCGAACTAGCGGGGGGTCCTACAATGAGCAGTTCTTC
NA	NA	TRBJ1-6	14	TRBV21-1	CASSSTYGNSPLHF	TGTGCCAGCAGCAGCACCTACGGGAATTCACCCCTCCACTTT
NA	NA	TRBJ1-2	13	TRBV19	CASRQSPLYGYTF	TGTGCCAGTAGACAGTCTCCTCTCTATGGCTACACCTTC
NA	TRBD1	TRBJ2-2	14	TRBV4-1	CASSHTGDPGELFF	TGCGCCAGCAGCCACACAGGGGATCCCGGGGAGCTGTTTTTT
NA	TRBD2	TRBJ2-5	14	TRBV30	CAWSFSGGVETQYF	TGTGCCTGGAGTTTTAGCGGGGGCGTGGAGACCCAGTACTTC
NA	NA	TRBJ2-7	17	TRBV4-1	CASSQVVRGYTSYEQYF	TGCGCCAGCAGCCAGGTGGTCCGAGGCTACACCTCCTACGAGCAGTACTTC
NA	TRBD1	TRBJ2-6	18	TRBV18	CASSPRQGQIAGANVLTF	TGTGCCAGCTCACCGCGACAGGGGCAAATAGCTGGGGCCAACGTCCTGACTTTC
NA	TRBD2	TRBJ2-2	15	TRBV18	CASSYRLAGPGELFF	TGTGCCAGCTCGTACCGGTTAGCGGGTCCCGGGGAGCTGTTTTTT
NA	TRBD1	TRBJ1-4	17	TRBV28	CASSPRDRLATNEKLFF	TGTGCCAGCAGCCCTCGGGACAGGCTTGCAACTAATGAAAAACTGTTTTTT
NA	NA	TRBJ1-5	15	TRBV4-1	CASSQVGDKNQPQHF	TGCGCCAGCAGCCAAGTAGGGGACAAGAATCAGCCCCAGCATTTT
once	NA	TRBJ2-2	17	TRBV7-6	CASSRGIRAQNTGELFF	TGTGCCAGCAGCCGCGGGATACGGGCCCAGAACACCGGGGAGCTGTTTTTT
NA	NA	TRBJ1-3	15	TRBV9	CASSARPSSGNTIYF	TGTGCCAGCAGCGCCCGTCCGAGCTCTGGAAACACCATATATTTT
NA	TRBD1	TRBJ1-1	15	TRBV2	CASRTPGQENTEAFF	TGTGCCAGCAGAACCCCGGGACAGGAGAACACTGAAGCTTTCTTT
NA	TRBD1	TRBJ2-1	16	TRBV25-1	CASSALGQGVNNEQFF	TGTGCCAGCAGTGCCCTCGGACAGGGTGTGAACAATGAGCAGTTCTTC
NA	TRBD2	TRBJ2-1	16	TRBV11-2	CASSLVSSGGLNEQFF	TGTGCCAGCAGCTTAGTCTCTAGCGGGGGGTTGAATGAGCAGTTCTTC
NA	NA	TRBJ1-1	19	TRBV2	CASMKATGGGQSEVTEAFF	TGTGCCAGCATGAAGGCGACAGGCGGGGGGCAGAGTGAGGTCACTGAAGCTTTCTTT
NA	NA	TRBJ2-2	16	TRBV11-2	CASSFYQARSPGELFF	TGTGCCAGCAGCTTCTATCAGGCCCGTTCCCCCGGGGAGCTGTTTTTT
once	TRBD1	TRBJ1-1	15	TRBV9	CASSTLTGDNTEAFF	TGTGCCAGCAGCACCCTGACAGGGGATAACACTGAAGCTTTCTTT
NA	NA	TRBJ1-1	14	TRBV9	CASSPRGLNTEAFF	TGTGCCAGCAGCCCGCGGGGCTTGAACACTGAAGCTTTCTTT
NA	TRBD1	TRBJ1-2	17	TRBV15	CATSRLPGQGGPCGYTF	TGTGCCACCAGCAGATTACCGGGACAGGGGGGCCCGTGTGGCTACACCTTC
NA	TRBD1	TRBJ2-3	17	TRBV7-2	CASSYDRVTYPTDTQYF	TGTGCCAGCAGCTATGACAGGGTAACATACCCTACAGATACGCAGTATTTT
NA	NA	TRBJ1-6	15	TRBV5-1	CASSFGGTYNSPLHF	TGCGCCAGCAGCTTTGGAGGAACTTATAATTCACCCCTCCACTTT
NA	TRBD2	TRBJ2-1	17	TRBV29-1	CSVEDDWRGGGDNEQFF	TGCAGCGTTGAGGACGACTGGCGGGGGGGTGGGGACAATGAGCAGTTCTTC
NA	NA	TRBJ2-5	16	TRBV5-1	CASSLTQASLSAAQYF	TGCGCCAGCAGCTTGACCCAGGCTAGCCTGTCTGCGGCCCAGTACTTC
once	TRBD1	TRBJ1-5	18	TRBV18	CASSFRTDQDDRAQPQHF	TGTGCCAGCTCATTTCGCACAGACCAGGATGACAGGGCTCAGCCCCAGCATTTT
NA	TRBD2	TRBJ2-3	16	TRBV13	CASGRRTSSFTDTQYF	TGTGCCTCGGGACGCCGGACTAGCTCCTTCACAGATACGCAGTATTTT
NA	TRBD1	TRBJ1-1	19	TRBV28	CASSKNLQGPQLLNTEAFF	TGTGCCAGCAGCAAAAATTTACAGGGGCCCCAACTACTGAACACTGAAGCTTTCTTT
NA	NA	TRBJ1-1	15	TRBV5-5	CASSLGGGGNTEAFF	TGTGCCAGCAGCTTGGGGGGCGGGGGGAACACTGAAGCTTTCTTT
NA	NA	TRBJ2-7	12	TRBV12-2	CASRSPRDEQYF	TGTGCAAGTCGCTCCCCGAGGGATGAGCAGTACTTC
NA	NA	TRBJ1-1	18	TRBV5-4	CASSLAGSAAYKSTEAFF	TGTGCCAGCAGCTTGGCCGGGTCAGCAGCCTATAAGAGCACTGAAGCTTTCTTT
NA	NA	TRBJ2-7	13	TRBV6-1	CASRWGLSYEQYF	TGTGCCAGCAGGTGGGGACTTTCCTACGAGCAGTACTTC
NA	TRBD2	TRBJ2-7	16	TRBV11-2	CASSLESGGYTYEQYF	TGTGCCAGCAGCTTAGAGAGCGGGGGTTACACCTACGAGCAGTACTTC
NA	TRBD2	TRBJ2-1	20	TRBV18	CASSPSWLTSGGFDYNEQFF	TGTGCCAGCTCACCATCATGGTTAACTAGCGGGGGGTTCGACTACAATGAGCAGTTCTTC
few	NA	TRBJ1-2	15	TRBV7-2	CASSLVSDSRDGYTF	TGTGCCAGCAGCTTAGTCTCGGACAGCCGCGATGGCTACACCTTC
NA	TRBD1	TRBJ1-4	14	TRBV6-1	CASRDRATNEKLFF	TGTGCCAGCAGGGACAGGGCAACTAATGAAAAACTGTTTTTT
NA	NA	TRBJ1-2	16	TRBV28	CASSVSRREGDYGYTF	TGTGCCAGCAGTGTATCTCGCCGTGAGGGGGACTATGGCTACACCTTC
NA	NA	TRBJ2-7	14	TRBV5-1	CASSLGGAASEQYF	TGCGCCAGCAGCTTGGGGGGAGCAGCCAGCGAGCAGTACTTC
NA	NA	TRBJ2-3	13	TRBV5-4	CASSLSPTDTQYF	TGTGCCAGCAGCTTAAGCCCCACAGATACGCAGTATTTT
NA	TRBD2	TRBJ2-5	18	TRBV7-9	CASSHFGRRGGGGETQYF	TGTGCCAGCAGCCACTTTGGACGCCGCGGGGGGGGCGGGGAGACCCAGTACTTC
NA	TRBD1	TRBJ2-2	16	TRBV9	CASSLWTGGVTGELFF	TGTGCCAGCAGCCTCTGGACAGGGGGCGTCACCGGGGAGCTGTTTTTT
few	TRBD1	TRBJ1-1	15	TRBV13	CASSLDRDRLTEAFF	TGTGCCAGCAGCTTGGATCGGGACAGGTTAACTGAAGCTTTCTTT
NA	NA	TRBJ1-6	13	TRBV6-5	CASSVGGGSPLHF	TGTGCCAGCAGTGTTGGGGGGGGTTCACCCCTCCACTTT
NA	TRBD1	TRBJ2-1	18	TRBV13	CASSLEGTGGASYNEQFF	TGTGCCAGCAGCTTAGAGGGGACAGGGGGCGCATCCTACAATGAGCAGTTCTTC
NA	NA	TRBJ1-1	16	TRBV9	CASSHIRHTTNTEAFF	TGTGCCAGCAGCCATATCCGACATACCACGAACACTGAAGCTTTCTTT
NA	TRBD1	TRBJ1-4	16	TRBV11-2	CASSLGPGTENEKLFF	TGTGCCAGCAGCTTAGGGCCCGGGACAGAAAATGAAAAACTGTTTTTT
few	NA	TRBJ2-6	17	TRBV10-3	CAIRPWADGSGANVLTF	TGTGCCATCAGGCCCTGGGCTGACGGTTCTGGGGCCAACGTCCTGACTTTC
NA	NA	TRBJ1-5	15	TRBV2	CASSPKGGSNQPQHF	TGTGCCAGCAGCCCCAAGGGGGGGTCGAATCAGCCCCAGCATTTT
NA	TRBD1	TRBJ1-2	17	TRBV4-1	CASSSIAPDRGVYGYTF	TGCGCCAGCAGCTCCATTGCCCCCGACAGGGGGGTTTATGGCTACACCTTC
NA	NA	TRBJ1-3	15	TRBV6-1	CASIFASGPGNTIYF	TGTGCCAGCATTTTTGCGTCAGGGCCGGGAAACACCATATATTTT
once	NA	TRBJ2-2	13	TRBV5-7	CARRGPNTGGLFF	TGTGCCAGAAGGGGTCCGAACACCGGGGGGCTGTTTTTT
NA	NA	TRBJ1-4	14	TRBV19	CASSMREDNEKLFF	TGTGCCAGTAGTATGCGGGAGGATAATGAAAAACTGTTTTTT
NA	NA	TRBJ1-2	16	TRBV4-1	CASSQRVRGHGRSYTF	TGCGCCAGCAGCCAACGAGTAAGAGGCCACGGGAGGAGCTACACCTTC
NA	NA	TRBJ2-2	14	TRBV7-3	CASSRLKGTGELFF	TGTGCCAGCAGCCGATTGAAGGGGACCGGGGAGCTGTTTTTT
once	TRBD2	TRBJ2-3	19	TRBV9	CASSLCGTSAVSSTDTQYF	TGTGCCAGCAGCCTTTGTGGGACTAGCGCCGTTTCTAGCACAGATACGCAGTATTTT
once	NA	TRBJ1-6	12	TRBV19	CASSIQTGPLHF	TGTGCCAGTAGTATTCAGACAGGACCCCTCCACTTT
NA	NA	TRBJ1-6	15	TRBV14	CASSLSDRPNSPLHF	TGTGCCAGCAGCCTCTCCGACAGGCCAAATTCACCCCTCCACTTT
NA	NA	TRBJ1-2	16	TRBV4-1	CASSLPGQGGDYGYTF	TGCGCCAGCAGCCTCCCCGGGCAGGGAGGGGACTATGGCTACACCTTC
NA	NA	TRBJ2-1	20	TRBV6-1	CASSEALPGRRLVRYNEQFF	TGTGCCAGCAGTGAAGCGCTTCCAGGGAGGAGACTAGTCAGGTACAATGAGCAGTTCTTC
NA	TRBD1	TRBJ2-5	17	TRBV15	CATSRDPGDRVEETQYF	TGTGCCACCAGCAGAGATCCCGGGGACAGGGTAGAAGAGACCCAGTACTTC